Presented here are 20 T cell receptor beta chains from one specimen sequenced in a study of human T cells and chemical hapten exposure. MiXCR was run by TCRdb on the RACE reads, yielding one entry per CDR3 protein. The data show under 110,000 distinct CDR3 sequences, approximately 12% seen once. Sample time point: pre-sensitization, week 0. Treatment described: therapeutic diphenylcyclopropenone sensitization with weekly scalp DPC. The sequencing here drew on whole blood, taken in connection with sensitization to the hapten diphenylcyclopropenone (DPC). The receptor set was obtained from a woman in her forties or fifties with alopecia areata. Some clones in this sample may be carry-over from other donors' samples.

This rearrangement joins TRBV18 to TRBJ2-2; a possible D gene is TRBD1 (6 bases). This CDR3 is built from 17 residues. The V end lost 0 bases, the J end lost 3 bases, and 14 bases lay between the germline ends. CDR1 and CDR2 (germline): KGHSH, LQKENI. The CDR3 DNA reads TGTGCCAGCTCACCACCGGCGACAGGAGCTGACACCGGGGAGCTGTTTTTT. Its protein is CASSPPATGADTGELFF.

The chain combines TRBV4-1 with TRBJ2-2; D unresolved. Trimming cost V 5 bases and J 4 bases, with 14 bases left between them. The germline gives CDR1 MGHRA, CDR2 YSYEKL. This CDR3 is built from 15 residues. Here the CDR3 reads CASSISVGSTGELFF. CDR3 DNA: TGCGCCAGCAGCATAAGCGTGGGAAGCACCGGGGAGCTGTTTTTT.

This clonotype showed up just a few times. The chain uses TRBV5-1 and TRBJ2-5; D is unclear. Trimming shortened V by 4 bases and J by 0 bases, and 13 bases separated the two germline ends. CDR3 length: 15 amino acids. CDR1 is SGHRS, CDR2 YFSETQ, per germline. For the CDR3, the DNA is TGCGCCAGCAGCCCTCTGACACTGTACCAAGAGACCCAGTACTTC. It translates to CASSPLTLYQETQYF.

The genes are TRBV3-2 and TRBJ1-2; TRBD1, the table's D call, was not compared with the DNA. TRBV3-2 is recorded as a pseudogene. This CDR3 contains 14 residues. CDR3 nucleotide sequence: TGTGCCAGCAGCGCACAGGGGGCGCGTTATGGCTACACCTTC. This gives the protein CASSAQGARYGYTF.

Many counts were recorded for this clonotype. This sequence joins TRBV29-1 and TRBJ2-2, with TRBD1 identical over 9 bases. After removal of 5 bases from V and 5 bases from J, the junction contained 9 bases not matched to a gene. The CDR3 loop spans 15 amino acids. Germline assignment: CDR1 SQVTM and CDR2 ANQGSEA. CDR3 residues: CSVTPGQGVTGELFF. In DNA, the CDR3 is TGCAGCGTTACCCCGGGACAGGGTGTTACCGGGGAGCTGTTTTTT.

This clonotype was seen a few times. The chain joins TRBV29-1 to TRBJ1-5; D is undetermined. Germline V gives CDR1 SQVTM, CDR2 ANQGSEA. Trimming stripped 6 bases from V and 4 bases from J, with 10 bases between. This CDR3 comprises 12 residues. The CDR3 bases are TGCAGCGTGTGGGTCGGGAATCAGCCCCAGCATTTT. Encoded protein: CSVWVGNQPQHF. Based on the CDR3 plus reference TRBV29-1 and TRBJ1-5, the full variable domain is SAVISQKPSRDICQRGTSLTIQCQVDSQVTMMFWYRQQPGQSLTLIATANQGSEATYESGFVIDKFPISRPNLTFSTLTVSNMSPEDSSIYLCSVWVGNQPQHFGDGTRLSIL.

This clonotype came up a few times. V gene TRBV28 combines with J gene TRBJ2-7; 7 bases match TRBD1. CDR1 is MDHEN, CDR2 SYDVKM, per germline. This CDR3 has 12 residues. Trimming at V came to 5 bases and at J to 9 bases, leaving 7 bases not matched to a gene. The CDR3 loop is CASSLRTGGQYF. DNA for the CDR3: TGTGCCAGCAGTCTCCGGACAGGAGGGCAGTACTTC.

CDR3 protein: CASSPSAGAETQYF. CDR3 nucleotide sequence: TGTGCCAGCAGCCCATCAGCGGGGGCTGAGACCCAGTACTTC. The chain is built from TRBV7-9 and TRBJ2-5; 8 nucleotides align to TRBD2. From germline, CDR1 is SEHNR and CDR2 FQNEAQ (reference sequence). This CDR3 has 14 residues. Losses at the gene ends were 5 bases for V and 5 bases for J; bases not matched to a gene: 7.

CDR3 amino acids: CSVGTSGTVSNIQYF. The CDR3 coding sequence is TGCAGCGTCGGGACTAGCGGGACCGTTTCAAACATTCAGTACTTC. The V gene is TRBV29-1, the J gene TRBJ2-4; 13 nucleotides agree with TRBD2. Germline values: CDR1 SQVTM, CDR2 ANQGSEA. The CDR3 spans 15 residues. V shed 6 bases, J shed 6 bases, and the junction held 8 bases outside the gene matches.

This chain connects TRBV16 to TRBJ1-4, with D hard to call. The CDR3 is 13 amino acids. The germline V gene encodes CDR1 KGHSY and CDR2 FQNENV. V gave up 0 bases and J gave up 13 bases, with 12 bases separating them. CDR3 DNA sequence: TGTGCCAGCAGCCAATCGACGAGCGGCGGACTGTTTTTT. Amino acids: CASSQSTSGGLFF.

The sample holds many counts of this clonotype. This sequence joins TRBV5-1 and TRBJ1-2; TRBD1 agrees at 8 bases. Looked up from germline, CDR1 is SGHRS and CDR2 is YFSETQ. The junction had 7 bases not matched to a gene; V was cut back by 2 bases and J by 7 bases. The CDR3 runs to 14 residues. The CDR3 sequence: CASSFPDRESGYTF. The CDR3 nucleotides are TGCGCCAGCAGCTTTCCGGACAGGGAAAGTGGCTACACCTTC. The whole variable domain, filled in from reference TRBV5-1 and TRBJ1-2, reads KAGVTQTPRYLIKTRGQQVTLSCSPISGHRSVSWYQQTPGQGLQFLFEYFSETQRNKGNFPGRFSGRQFSNSRSEMNVSTLELGDSALYLCASSFPDRESGYTFGSGTRLTVV.

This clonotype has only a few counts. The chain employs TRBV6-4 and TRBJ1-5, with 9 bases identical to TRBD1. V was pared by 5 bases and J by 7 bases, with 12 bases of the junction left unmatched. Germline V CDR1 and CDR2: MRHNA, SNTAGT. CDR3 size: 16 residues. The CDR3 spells CASSSPGTGSGQPQHF. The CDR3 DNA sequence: TGTGCCAGCAGTTCCCCCGGGACAGGGTCGGGACAGCCCCAGCATTTT.

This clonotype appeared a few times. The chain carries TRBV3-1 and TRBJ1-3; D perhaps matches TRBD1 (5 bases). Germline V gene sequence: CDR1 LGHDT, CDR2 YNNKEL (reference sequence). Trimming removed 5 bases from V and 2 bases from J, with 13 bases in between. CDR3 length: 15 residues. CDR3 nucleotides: TGTGCCAGCAGCTACCTAGTGGGGCCTGGAAACACCATATATTTT. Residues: CASSYLVGPGNTIYF.

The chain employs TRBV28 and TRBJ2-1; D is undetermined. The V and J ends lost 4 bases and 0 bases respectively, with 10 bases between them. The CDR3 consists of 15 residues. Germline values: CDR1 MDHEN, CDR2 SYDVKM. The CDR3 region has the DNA TGTGCCAGCAGTTATTACGGCTCCTCCTACAATGAGCAGTTCTTC. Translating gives CASSYYGSSYNEQFF.

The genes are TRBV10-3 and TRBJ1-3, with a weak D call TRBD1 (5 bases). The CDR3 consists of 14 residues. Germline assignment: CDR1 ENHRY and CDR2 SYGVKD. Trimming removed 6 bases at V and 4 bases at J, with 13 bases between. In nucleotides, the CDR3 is TGTGCCATCAGGGACGGGGCAGCAGGAAACACCATATATTTT. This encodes CAIRDGAAGNTIYF.

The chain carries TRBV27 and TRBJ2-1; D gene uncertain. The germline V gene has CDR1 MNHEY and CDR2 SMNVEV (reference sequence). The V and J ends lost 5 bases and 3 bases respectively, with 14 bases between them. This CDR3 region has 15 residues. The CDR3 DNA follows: TGTGCCAGCAGTCCCCGGACCGGGTACTACAATGAGCAGTTCTTC. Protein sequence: CASSPRTGYYNEQFF.

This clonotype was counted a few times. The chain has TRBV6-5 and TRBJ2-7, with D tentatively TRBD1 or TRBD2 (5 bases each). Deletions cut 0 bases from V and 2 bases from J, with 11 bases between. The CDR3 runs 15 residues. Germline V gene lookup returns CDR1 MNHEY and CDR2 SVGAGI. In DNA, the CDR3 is TGTGCCAGCAGTTACTCCTGGGACGGAACCTACGAGCAGTACTTC. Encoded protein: CASSYSWDGTYEQYF.

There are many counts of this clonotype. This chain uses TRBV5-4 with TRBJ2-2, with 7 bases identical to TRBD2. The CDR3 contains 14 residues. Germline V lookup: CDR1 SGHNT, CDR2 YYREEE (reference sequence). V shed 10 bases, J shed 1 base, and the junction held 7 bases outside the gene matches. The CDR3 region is CAGGVAENTGELFF. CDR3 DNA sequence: TGTGCCGGGGGGGTAGCCGAGAACACCGGGGAGCTGTTTTTT.

CDR3 protein: CATRRGQGPTDTQYF. Written as DNA, the CDR3 is TGTGCCACCCGGAGGGGGCAGGGACCCACAGATACGCAGTATTTT. This rearrangement joins TRBV6-1 to TRBJ2-3; D possibly corresponds to TRBD1 (7 bases). The CDR3 covers 15 residues. The ends were cut back, 10 bases at V and 2 bases at J, with 19 bases in the middle. Germline V gene lookup returns CDR1 MNHNS and CDR2 SASEGT.

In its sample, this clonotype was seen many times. The CDR3 region has the DNA TGTGCCAGCAGTTCCCAAGCCCGGTGGACTGAAGCTTTCTTT. Translated: CASSSQARWTEAFF. V and J are TRBV12-3 or TRBV12-4 and TRBJ1-1; D unclear. V was clipped by 4 bases and J by 5 bases, with 14 bases between them. This CDR3 is 14 amino acids long.